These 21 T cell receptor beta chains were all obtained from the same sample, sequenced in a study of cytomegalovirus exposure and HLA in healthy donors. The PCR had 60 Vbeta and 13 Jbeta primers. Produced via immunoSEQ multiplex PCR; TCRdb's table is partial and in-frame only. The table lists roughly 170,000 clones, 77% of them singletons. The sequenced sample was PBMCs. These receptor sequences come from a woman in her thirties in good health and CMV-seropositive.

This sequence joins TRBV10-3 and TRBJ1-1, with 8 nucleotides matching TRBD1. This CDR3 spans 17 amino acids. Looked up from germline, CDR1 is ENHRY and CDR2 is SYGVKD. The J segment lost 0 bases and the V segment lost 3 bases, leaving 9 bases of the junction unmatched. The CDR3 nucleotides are TGTGCCATCAGTGAAGAAGGGACAGGAGTAATGAACACTGAAGCTTTCTTT. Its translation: CAISEEGTGVMNTEAFF.

CDR3 amino acids: CASSLSGSGVSGELFF. The CDR3, as DNA: TGCGCCAGCAGCTTGAGCGGGAGCGGAGTCTCCGGGGAGCTGTTTTTT. The chain recombines TRBV5-1 with TRBJ2-2, with 8 bases that match TRBD2. From germline, CDR1 is SGHRS and CDR2 YFSETQ. V trimming: 1 base; J trimming: 6 bases; junction bases outside the gene matches: 8. The CDR3 is made up of 16 amino acids.

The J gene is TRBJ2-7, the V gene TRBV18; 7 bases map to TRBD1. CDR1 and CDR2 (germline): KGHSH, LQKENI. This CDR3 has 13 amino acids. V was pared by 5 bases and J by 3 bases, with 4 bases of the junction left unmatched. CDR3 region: CASSRDRDYEQYF. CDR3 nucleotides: TGTGCCAGCTCAAGAGACAGGGACTACGAGCAGTACTTC.

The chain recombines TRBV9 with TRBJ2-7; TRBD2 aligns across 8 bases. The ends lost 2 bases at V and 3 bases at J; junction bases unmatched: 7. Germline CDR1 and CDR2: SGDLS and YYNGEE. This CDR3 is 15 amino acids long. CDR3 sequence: CASSVSAGASYEQYF. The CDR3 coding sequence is TGTGCCAGCAGCGTGTCAGCGGGAGCGAGCTACGAGCAGTACTTC.

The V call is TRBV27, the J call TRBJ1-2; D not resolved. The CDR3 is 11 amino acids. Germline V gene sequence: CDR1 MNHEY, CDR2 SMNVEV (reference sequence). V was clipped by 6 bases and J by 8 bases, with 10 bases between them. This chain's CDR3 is CASRNYGGYTF. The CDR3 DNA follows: TGTGCCAGCAGGAACTACGGAGGCTACACCTTC.

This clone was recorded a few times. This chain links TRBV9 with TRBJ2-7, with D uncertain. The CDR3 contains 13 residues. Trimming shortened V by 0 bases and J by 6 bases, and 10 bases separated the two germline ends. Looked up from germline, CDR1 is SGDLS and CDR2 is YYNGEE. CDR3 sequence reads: CASSVAFHSEQYF. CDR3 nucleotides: TGTGCCAGCAGCGTAGCTTTCCACTCCGAGCAGTACTTC.

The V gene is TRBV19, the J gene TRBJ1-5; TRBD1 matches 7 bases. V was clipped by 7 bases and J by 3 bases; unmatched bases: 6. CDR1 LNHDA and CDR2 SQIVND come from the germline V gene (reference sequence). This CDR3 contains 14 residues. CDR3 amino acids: CASTMGTVNQPQHF. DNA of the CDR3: TGTGCCAGTACGATGGGGACAGTCAATCAGCCCCAGCATTTT.

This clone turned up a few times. The CDR3 bases are TGCGCCAGCAGTCAATCGGGGACAGGGGGCGCTGGGGCCAACGTCCTGACTTTC. This codes for CASSQSGTGGAGANVLTF. This chain joins TRBV23-1 and TRBJ2-6, with 12 positions matching TRBD1. TRBV23-1 belongs to the ORF category, with a function that is uncertain. The CDR3 covers 18 residues. V lost 0 bases to trimming and J lost 2 bases; unmatched junction nucleotides: 2.

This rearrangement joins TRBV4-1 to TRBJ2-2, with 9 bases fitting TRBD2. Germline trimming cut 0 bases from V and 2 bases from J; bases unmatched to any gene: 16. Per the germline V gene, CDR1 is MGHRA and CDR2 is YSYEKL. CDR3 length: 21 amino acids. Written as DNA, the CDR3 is TGCGCCAGCAGCCAAGAGCGGGGGTTTTTTGCGGGAGGGGTAAACACCGGGGAGCTGTTTTTT. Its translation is CASSQERGFFAGGVNTGELFF.

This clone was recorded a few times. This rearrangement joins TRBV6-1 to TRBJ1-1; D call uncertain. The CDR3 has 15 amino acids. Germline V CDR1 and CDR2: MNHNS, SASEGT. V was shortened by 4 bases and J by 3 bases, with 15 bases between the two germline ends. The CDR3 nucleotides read TGTGCCAGCAGTGTGATGTCGGGTTGGCACACTGAAGCTTTCTTT. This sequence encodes CASSVMSGWHTEAFF.

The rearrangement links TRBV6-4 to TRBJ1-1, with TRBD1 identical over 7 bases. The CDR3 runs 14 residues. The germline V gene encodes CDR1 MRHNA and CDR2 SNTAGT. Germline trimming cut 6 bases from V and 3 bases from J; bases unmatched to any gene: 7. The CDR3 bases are TGTGCCAGCAGCTCGACAGGGTTGTACACTGAAGCTTTCTTT. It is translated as CASSSTGLYTEAFF.

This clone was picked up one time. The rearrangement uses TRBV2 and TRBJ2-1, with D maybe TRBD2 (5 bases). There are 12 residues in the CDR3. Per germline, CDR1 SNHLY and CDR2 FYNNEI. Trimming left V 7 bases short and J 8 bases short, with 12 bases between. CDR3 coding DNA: TGTGCCAGCACGGGTTTCGGGGATGAGCAGTTCTTC. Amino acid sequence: CASTGFGDEQFF.

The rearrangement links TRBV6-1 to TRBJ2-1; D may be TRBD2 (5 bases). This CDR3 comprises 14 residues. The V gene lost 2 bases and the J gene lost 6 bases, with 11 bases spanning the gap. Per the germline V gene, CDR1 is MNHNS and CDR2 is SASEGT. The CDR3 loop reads CASSERPGGNEQFF. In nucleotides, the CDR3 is TGTGCCAGCAGTGAACGGCCAGGAGGCAATGAGCAGTTCTTC.

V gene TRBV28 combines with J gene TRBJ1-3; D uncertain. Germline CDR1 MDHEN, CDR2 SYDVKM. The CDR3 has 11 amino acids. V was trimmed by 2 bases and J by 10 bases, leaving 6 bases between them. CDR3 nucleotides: TGTGCCAGCAGTTTAACCAGGACCATATATTTT. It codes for CASSLTRTIYF.

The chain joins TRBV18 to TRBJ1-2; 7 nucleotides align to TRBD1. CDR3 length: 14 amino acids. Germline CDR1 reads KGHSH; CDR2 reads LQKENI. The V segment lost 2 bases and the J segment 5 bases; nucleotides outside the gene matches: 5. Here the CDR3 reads CASSPEGADYGYTF. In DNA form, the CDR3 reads TGTGCCAGCTCACCAGAGGGGGCGGATTATGGCTACACCTTC.

CDR3 nucleotides: TGTGCCAGCAGTTCCCCCCGAAGCGGGACCATGTACTTC. As protein: CASSSPRSGTMYF. The chain carries TRBV28 and TRBJ2-7; TRBD2 agrees at 7 bases. V dropped 4 bases and J dropped 12; count of bases not matched to a gene: 12. This CDR3 contains 13 residues. Looked up from germline, CDR1 is MDHEN and CDR2 is SYDVKM.

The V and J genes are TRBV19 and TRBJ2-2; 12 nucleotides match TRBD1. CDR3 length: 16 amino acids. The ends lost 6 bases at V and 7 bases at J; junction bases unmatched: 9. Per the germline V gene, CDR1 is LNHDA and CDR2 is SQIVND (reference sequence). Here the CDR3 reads CASSLGTGGAGGELFF. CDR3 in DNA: TGTGCCAGTAGCCTCGGGACAGGGGGCGCCGGCGGGGAGCTGTTTTTT.

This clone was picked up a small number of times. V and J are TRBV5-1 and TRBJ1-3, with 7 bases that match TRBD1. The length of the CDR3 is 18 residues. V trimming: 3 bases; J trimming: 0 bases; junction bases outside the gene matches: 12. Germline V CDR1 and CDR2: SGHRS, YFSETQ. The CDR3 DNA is TGCGCCAGCAGCTCCGGCCGGGACAGACTACTCTCTGGAAACACCATATATTTT. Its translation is CASSSGRDRLLSGNTIYF.

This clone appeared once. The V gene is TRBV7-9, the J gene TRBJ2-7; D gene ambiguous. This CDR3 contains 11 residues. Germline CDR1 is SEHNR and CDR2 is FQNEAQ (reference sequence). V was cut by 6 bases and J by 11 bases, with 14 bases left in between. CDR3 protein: CASSLGDVEYF. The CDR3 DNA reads TGTGCCAGCAGTTTGGGCGACGTTGAGTACTTC.

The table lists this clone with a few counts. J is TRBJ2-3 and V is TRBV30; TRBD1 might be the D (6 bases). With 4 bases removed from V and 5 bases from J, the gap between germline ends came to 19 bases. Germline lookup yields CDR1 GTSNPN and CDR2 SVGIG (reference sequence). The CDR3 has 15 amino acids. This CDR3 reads CAWTQQGSREDTQYF. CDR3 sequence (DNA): TGTGCCTGGACACAACAGGGATCTCGTGAAGATACGCAGTATTTT.

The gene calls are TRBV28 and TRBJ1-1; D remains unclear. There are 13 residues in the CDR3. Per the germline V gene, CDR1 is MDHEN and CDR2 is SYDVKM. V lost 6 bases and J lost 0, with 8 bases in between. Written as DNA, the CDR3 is TGTGCCAGCAGCGGTAATTTGAACACTGAAGCTTTCTTT. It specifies CASSGNLNTEAFF.